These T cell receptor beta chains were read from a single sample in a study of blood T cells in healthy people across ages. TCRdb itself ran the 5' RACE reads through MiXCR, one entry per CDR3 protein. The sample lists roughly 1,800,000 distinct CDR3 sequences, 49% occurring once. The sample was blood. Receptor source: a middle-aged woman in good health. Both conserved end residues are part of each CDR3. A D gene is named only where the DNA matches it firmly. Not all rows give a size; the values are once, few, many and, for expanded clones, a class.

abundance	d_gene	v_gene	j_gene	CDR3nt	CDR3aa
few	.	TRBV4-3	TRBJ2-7	TGCGCCAGCAGCCAAGAGGCCCCTTCCCGGGGACTCTACGAGCAGTACTTC	CASSQEAPSRGLYEQYF
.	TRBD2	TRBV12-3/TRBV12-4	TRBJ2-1	TGTGCCAGCAGGGCCGGGACTAGCGGGGAGAGCAATGAGCAGTTCTTC	CASRAGTSGESNEQFF
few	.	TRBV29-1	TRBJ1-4	TGCAGCTTCTTTGGGGGAGGAACTAATGAAAAACTGTTTTTT	CSFFGGGTNEKLFF
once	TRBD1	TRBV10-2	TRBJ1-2	TGCGCCAGCAGTGCAACACAGGGGGCTGGATATGGCTACACCTTC	CASSATQGAGYGYTF
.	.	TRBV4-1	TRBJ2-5	TGCGCCAGCAGCCAAGAAGTGATTAGTTTACGTAAACAGTACTTC	CASSQEVISLRKQYF
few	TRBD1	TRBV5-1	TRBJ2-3	TGCGCCAGCAGCTGGGCACAGGGGCTGGATACGCAGTATTTT	CASSWAQGLDTQYF
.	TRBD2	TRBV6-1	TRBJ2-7	TGTGCCAGCAGTGAAGCCGGGGGGGTAACCTACGAGCAGTACTTC	CASSEAGGVTYEQYF
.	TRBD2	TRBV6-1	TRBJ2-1	TGTGCCAGCAGCCCACGCGGGGGGCTGCGCTCCTACAATGAGCAGTTCTTC	CASSPRGGLRSYNEQFF
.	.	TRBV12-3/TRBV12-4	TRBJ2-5	TGTGCCAGCCATACCGGGGCCCAAGAGACCCAGTACTTC	CASHTGAQETQYF
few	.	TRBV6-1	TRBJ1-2	TGTGCCAGCACCGTAGGCAGGGCGAACGGCTACACCTTC	CASTVGRANGYTF
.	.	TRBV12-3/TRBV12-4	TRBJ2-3	TGTGCCAGCAGCCAGAATCCCCAACGCACAGATACGCAGTATTTT	CASSQNPQRTDTQYF
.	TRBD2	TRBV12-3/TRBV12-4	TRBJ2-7	TGTGCCAGCCGACTAGCGGTATCCTACGAGCAGTACTTC	CASRLAVSYEQYF
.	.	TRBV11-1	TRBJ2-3	TGTGCCAGCAGCTTAGATTATCTAGATACGCAGTATTTT	CASSLDYLDTQYF
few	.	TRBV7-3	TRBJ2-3	TGTGCCAGCAGCTTAACAAACTTCCGCACAGATACGCAGTATTTT	CASSLTNFRTDTQYF
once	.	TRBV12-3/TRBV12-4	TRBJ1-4	TGTGCCAGCAGTTTAGATGCGGCGGGTGAAAAACTGTTTTTT	CASSLDAAGEKLFF
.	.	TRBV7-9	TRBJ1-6	TGTGCCAGCAGCCCGATCGCATATAATTCACCCCTCCACTTT	CASSPIAYNSPLHF
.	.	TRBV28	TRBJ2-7	TGTGCCAGCACCATGGGCCCAACCTCCTACGAGCAGTACTTC	CASTMGPTSYEQYF
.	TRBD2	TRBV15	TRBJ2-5	TGTGCCACCAGCAGAGGAGGCGGGGGGGCTTATGAGACCCAGTACTTC	CATSRGGGGAYETQYF
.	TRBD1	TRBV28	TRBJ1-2	TGTGCCAGCAGGCGACCCCAGGGGGCTTATGGCTACACCTTC	CASRRPQGAYGYTF
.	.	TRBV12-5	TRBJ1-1	TGTGCTAGTGGTTTGGCTCAGGGGAACACTGAAGCTTTCTTT	CASGLAQGNTEAFF
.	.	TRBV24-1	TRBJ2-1	TGTGCCACCAGTGATTTAGGGATTGAGCAGTTCTTC	CATSDLGIEQFF
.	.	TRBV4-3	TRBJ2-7	TGCGCCAGCAGCCAAGACATACAGGGACTAAGCTCCTACGAGCAGTACTTC	CASSQDIQGLSSYEQYF
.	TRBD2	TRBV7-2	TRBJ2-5	TGTGCCAGCAGCTCGTTCGGGACTAGCGGACAAGAGACCCAGTACTTC	CASSSFGTSGQETQYF
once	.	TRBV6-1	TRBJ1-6	TGTGCCAGCAGTAGCCCGGGGGGGGCTACTTATAATTCACCCCTCCACTTT	CASSSPGGATYNSPLHF
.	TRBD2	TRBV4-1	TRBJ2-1	TGCGCCAGCAGTCGAAAGACTAGCGACTCCTACAATGAGCAGTTCTTC	CASSRKTSDSYNEQFF
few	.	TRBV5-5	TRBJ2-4	TGTGCCAGCAGCTTGGTCCTTGTTTCGGCCAAAAACATTCAGTACTTC	CASSLVLVSAKNIQYF
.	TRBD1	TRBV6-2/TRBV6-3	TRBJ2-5	TGTGCCAGCAGTTGGGGACAGATCCAAGAGACCCAGTACTTC	CASSWGQIQETQYF
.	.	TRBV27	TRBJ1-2	TGTGCCAGCAGTTCTCTCCGGGACCGCAGCTATGGCTACACCTTC	CASSSLRDRSYGYTF
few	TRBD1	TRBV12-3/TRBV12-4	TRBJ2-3	TGTGCCAGCAGATACGGGACAGGTACAGATACGCAGTATTTT	CASRYGTGTDTQYF
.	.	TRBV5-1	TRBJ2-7	TGCGCCGGCAGCTTGAACCGGCAGGGCTCCTACAATGAGCAGTACTTC	CAGSLNRQGSYNEQYF
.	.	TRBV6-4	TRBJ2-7	TGTGCCAGCAGTGACGGGGGGCACGAGCAGTACTTC	CASSDGGHEQYF
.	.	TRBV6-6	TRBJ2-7	TGTGCCAGCAGCCCATCAGAGGTGCAGGGGCAGTACTTC	CASSPSEVQGQYF
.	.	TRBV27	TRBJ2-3	TGTGCCAGGAAGCAGGGAGAAACAGATACGCAGTATTTT	CARKQGETDTQYF
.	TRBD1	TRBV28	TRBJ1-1	TGTGCCAGCAGTGCCGGGGGACAGGGAGGGTACACTGAAGCTTTCTTT	CASSAGGQGGYTEAFF
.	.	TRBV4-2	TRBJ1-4	TGTGCCAGCAGCCAAGGTGGGCAGGAAATTAATGAAAAACTGTTTTTT	CASSQGGQEINEKLFF
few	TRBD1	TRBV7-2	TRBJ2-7	TGTGCCAGCAGCTTTCGGGCAGGGGGCTCCTACGAGCAGTACTTC	CASSFRAGGSYEQYF
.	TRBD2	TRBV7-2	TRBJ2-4	TGTGCCAGCAGCCCGGGACTAGTGTCTAAAAACACTCAGTACTTC	CASSPGLVSKNTQYF
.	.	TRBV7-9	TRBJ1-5	TGTGCCAGCAGCTTATCGTCAACAGGAGACTACTCGAGCAATCAGCCCCAGCATTTT	CASSLSSTGDYSSNQPQHF
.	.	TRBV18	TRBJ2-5	TGTGCCAGCTCACCTCAAGAGAGGACCGGGGTCGTTGACCAGTACTTC	CASSPQERTGVVDQYF
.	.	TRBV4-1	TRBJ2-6	TGCGTCAGCAGCCAACGGGACTCTGGGGCCAACGTCCTGACTTTC	CVSSQRDSGANVLTF
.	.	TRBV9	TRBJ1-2	TGTGCCAGCAGCGCCGGGGCCCACTATGGCTACACCTTC	CASSAGAHYGYTF
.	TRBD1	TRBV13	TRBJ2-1	TGTGCCAGCAGTAAATGGTCCCGGGACAGAAAAAACTCCTACAATGAGCAGTTCTTC	CASSKWSRDRKNSYNEQFF